The sequence of this T cell receptor beta chain was determined in a study of vaccination effects on CD4 cells after COVID-19. V shed 8 bases and J 3 bases; nucleotides not matched to a gene: 12. The CDR3 consists of 16 residues. CDR1 is KGHDR and CDR2 is SFDVKD in the germline V gene. At the end of around eleven days of culture, CD4+ T cells were isolated. According to PCR results, the person was infected with SARS-CoV-2 between March and December 2020. Vaccine administered to participants consisted of two doses of either BNT162b2 or mRNA-1273. In the case of this clone: Its antigen is still unknown.

Profiled with immunoSEQ multiplex PCR; TCRdb holds only in-frame clones, not every one. Of tens of thousands of clones in the sample, over 65% are singletons; the top ten hold roughly 3.6%. The sequence was collected from a human donor who had a prior SARS-CoV-2 infection. The chain links TRBV24-1 to TRBJ1-1; 9 bases map to TRBD1. Specimen: CD4+ T cells from PBMCs cultured without peptide, collected after COVID-19 vaccination. CDR3 residues: CATINRGQSVYTEAFF. CDR3 DNA: TGTGCCACCATAAACAGGGGGCAGTCAGTTTACACTGAAGCTTTCTTT.